A selection of T cell receptor beta chains follows, all from one sample in a study of cytomegalovirus exposure and HLA in healthy donors. Data came from immunoSEQ multiplex PCR; TCRdb stores just in-frame clones and leaves some out. The sample carries approximately 110,000 clones, approximately 15% recorded once. Sequencing was carried out using PBMCs. These receptors all stem from a woman between 18 and 29 years old in good health and CMV-seronegative. CDR3s leave out the opening cysteine and the closing phenylalanine or tryptophan. Each record gives: V gene, J gene, clone size, CDR3 protein. Clone size is not always given. Where it is, it says once, few, many or a class for expanded clones.

>TRBV5-1|TRBJ1-2|few
ASSAGGGANT
>TRBV4-1|TRBJ2-1|-
ASSQVPRGSYNEQF
>TRBV15|TRBJ1-5|few
ATSRTTSNQPQH
>TRBV30|TRBJ2-7|-
AWSVTSQAPFYEQY
>TRBV5-4|TRBJ2-5|few
ASSLGAGNRETQY
>TRBV5-1|TRBJ2-3|-
ASSLTSGQTLDTQY
>TRBV7-3|TRBJ2-3|few
ASSLTGGASTDTQY
>TRBV19|TRBJ1-1|few
ASSIQGGTEAF
>TRBV7-9|TRBJ2-7|-
ASSQLLTEQY
>TRBV25-1|TRBJ2-1|few
ASSNRDRGYNEQF
>TRBV5-1|TRBJ1-1|few
ASSSSGMNTEAF
>TRBV5-1|TRBJ2-7|-
ASSLESRLPSSYEQY
>TRBV29-1|TRBJ2-7|-
SARGGVGYEQY
>TRBV7-8|TRBJ1-2|few
ASSPRTASHLGGYT
>TRBV5-4|TRBJ2-7|-
ASSARQGRRY
>TRBV29-1|TRBJ2-3|few
SVDSGSADTQY
>TRBV5-1|TRBJ2-5|few
ASSLGDYPTQETQY
>TRBV7-3|TRBJ2-2|-
ARSLTGELF
>TRBV6-6|TRBJ2-6|-
ASGGDRAGANVLT
>TRBV28|TRBJ2-7|-
ASGAGTGILEQY
>TRBV29-1|TRBJ2-3|-
SVRRGPQDTQY
>TRBV27|TRBJ1-5|few
ASSVRENYQPQH
>TRBV5-8|TRBJ2-4|-
ASSFEAGGRSNIQY
>TRBV11-2|TRBJ2-7|-
ASSSGTYYEQY
>TRBV10-1|TRBJ2-1|-
ASSKPTSGAINEQF
>TRBV5-1|TRBJ1-2|few
ASSTGGANRHYGYT
>TRBV5-4|TRBJ2-1|few
ASSSTSGSSYNEQF